The source of this T cell receptor (beta chain) is a study of cytomegalovirus exposure and HLA in healthy donors. The wider study: A later analysis reported the same platform for the roughly 120 validation repertoires and the 666 first-cohort repertoires.

CDR1 SGHTA and CDR2 FQGNSA come from the germline V gene. The CDR3 spans 12 residues. The germline V and J ends were trimmed by 5 bases and 11 bases, with 15 bases remaining between them. Clones were read by immunoSEQ multiplex PCR, and TCRdb kept only the in-frame ones, dropping some. Of under 150,000 clones listed, about nine tenths were seen once; the top ten hold about 0.64%. Input material: PBMCs. This TCR was sampled from a man aged 18 to 29 in good health and CMV-seronegative. The chain uses TRBV7-2 and TRBJ1-1; a possible D gene is TRBD1 (6 bases). Here the CDR3 DNA reads TGTGCCAGCAGCCAACCGACAGGTTGGGCTTTCTTT. It yields the protein CASSQPTGWAFF.